A selection of T cell receptor beta chains follows, all from one sample in a study of CD8+ T cells in alopecia areata. Clones were sequenced by immunoSEQ multiplex PCR, and TCRdb holds only the in-frame ones, with some missing. Of under 250,000 clones in the sample, more than 45% are singletons; the top ten hold more than 1.5%. The starting material was CD4+ T cells sorted from blood, obtained at week 4, from a patient treated with tofacitinib. These receptor sequences come from a human donor with alopecia areata. CDR3s include the opening cysteine and the closing phenylalanine or tryptophan. The D gene is left open where the match is weak. Clone size is shown for a subset of rows, as once, few, many or a class of expanded clone.

d_gene	len	v_gene	abundance	j_gene	CDR3nt	CDR3aa
NA	16	TRBV11-2	NA	TRBJ2-3	TGTGCCAGCAGCCTGCGAAGGGGGGCGGGGACAGATACGCAGTATTTT	CASSLRRGAGTDTQYF
NA	10	TRBV19	many	TRBJ1-2	TGTGCCACAGAGGGATACGGCTACACCTTC	CATEGYGYTF
NA	13	TRBV29-1	NA	TRBJ2-5	TGCAGCGTCCGACCTGACGGGGCAGAGACCCAGTACTTC	CSVRPDGAETQYF
NA	13	TRBV5-1	NA	TRBJ2-3	TGCGCCAGCAGCTGGGCCCCGGGGGATACGCAGTATTTT	CASSWAPGDTQYF
NA	13	TRBV19	few	TRBJ1-2	TGTGCCAGTAGTCCGGGAGGGAAGGATGGCTACACCTTC	CASSPGGKDGYTF
TRBD2	16	TRBV25-1	NA	TRBJ2-7	TGTGCCAGCAGTGAATGGGGTAGCGGGGTGAGCTACGAGCAGTACTTC	CASSEWGSGVSYEQYF
NA	14	TRBV6-1	once	TRBJ2-3	TGTGCCAGCAGCGGGACTGCCGCGGTCGATACGCAGTATTTT	CASSGTAAVDTQYF
NA	14	TRBV9	once	TRBJ2-6	TGTGCCAGCAGCTTGGGCTCTGGGGCCAACGTCCTGACTTTC	CASSLGSGANVLTF
NA	14	TRBV15	NA	TRBJ1-5	TGTGCCACCAGCAGAGGTCAGGGAAGGGAGCCCCAGCATTTT	CATSRGQGREPQHF
NA	13	TRBV11-2	NA	TRBJ2-7	TGTGCCAGCAGCCCCCGTGGGCCGGGCGAGCAGTACTTC	CASSPRGPGEQYF
NA	16	TRBV2	few	TRBJ2-4	TGTGCCAGCAGTTACGGGGTCCTCCTAGCCAAAAACATTCAGTACTTC	CASSYGVLLAKNIQYF
TRBD1	15	TRBV29-1	NA	TRBJ1-1	TGCAGCGTTGATAGACAGGGGACAGAGAACACTGAAGCTTTCTTT	CSVDRQGTENTEAFF
NA	12	TRBV29-1	NA	TRBJ2-3	TGCAGCGCCGGAGCTAGCACAGATACGCAGTATTTT	CSAGASTDTQYF
NA	14	TRBV7-2	few	TRBJ2-1	TGTGCCAGCAGCCGGATCCGGGACTACAATGAGCAGTTCTTC	CASSRIRDYNEQFF
NA	13	TRBV5-1	few	TRBJ2-6	TGCGCCAGCAGCTTGGTTTTAGAGGGCGTCCTGACTTTC	CASSLVLEGVLTF
TRBD2	15	TRBV2	NA	TRBJ2-7	TGTGCCAGCAGTGGGACTAGCGGGAGCTCCTACGAGCAGTACTTC	CASSGTSGSSYEQYF